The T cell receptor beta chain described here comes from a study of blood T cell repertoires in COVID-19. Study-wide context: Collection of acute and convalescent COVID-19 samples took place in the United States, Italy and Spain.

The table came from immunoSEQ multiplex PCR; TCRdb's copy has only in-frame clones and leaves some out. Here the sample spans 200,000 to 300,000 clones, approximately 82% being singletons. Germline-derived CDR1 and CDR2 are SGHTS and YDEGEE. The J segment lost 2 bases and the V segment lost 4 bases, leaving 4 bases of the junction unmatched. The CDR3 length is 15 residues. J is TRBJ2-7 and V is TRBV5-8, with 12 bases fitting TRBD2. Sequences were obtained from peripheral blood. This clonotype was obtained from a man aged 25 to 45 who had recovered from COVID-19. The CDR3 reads CASSPGLAGTYEQYV. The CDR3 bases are TGTGCCAGCAGCCCAGGACTAGCGGGGACCTACGAGCAGTACGTC.